Listed below are T cell receptor beta chains from one sample, sequenced in a study of T cell changes during pregnancy in multiple sclerosis. Sequenced by immunoSEQ multiplex PCR; TCRdb stores in-frame clones only, minus some. The repertoire consists of 40,000 to 45,000 clones, with 85% to 95% occurring once and the leading ten covering 1.3%. The sample was peripheral blood. These receptors were taken from a female donor with multiple sclerosis, enrolled in a pregnancy study. Both conserved end residues are part of each CDR3. The order of the fields is clone size, D gene, J gene, V gene, CDR3 DNA, CDR3 protein. A D gene is named only where the DNA matches it firmly. Clone size is not always given. Where it is, it says once, few, many or a class for expanded clones.

clone size: .; D gene: .; J gene: TRBJ1-3; V gene: TRBV9; CDR3 DNA: TGTGCCAGCAGCGTAGCTATAAGGGACACCATATATTTT; CDR3 protein: CASSVAIRDTIYF
clone size: .; D gene: .; J gene: TRBJ2-6; V gene: TRBV25-1; CDR3 DNA: TGTGCCAGCAGTGAATGGTCACGAGGCTCTGGGGCCAACGTCCTGACTTTC; CDR3 protein: CASSEWSRGSGANVLTF
clone size: .; D gene: .; J gene: TRBJ2-7; V gene: TRBV28; CDR3 DNA: TGTGCCAGCAGTTCAAACTACGAGCAGTACTTC; CDR3 protein: CASSSNYEQYF
clone size: .; D gene: TRBD2; J gene: TRBJ2-7; V gene: TRBV18; CDR3 DNA: TGTGCCAGCTCACCAAACGAATTCCTAGCGGGTGGGGGCGAGCAGTACTTC; CDR3 protein: CASSPNEFLAGGGEQYF
clone size: .; D gene: .; J gene: TRBJ2-3; V gene: TRBV30; CDR3 DNA: TGTGCCTGGAGTTCAGGGAGGATCCGGACAGATACGCAGTATTTT; CDR3 protein: CAWSSGRIRTDTQYF
clone size: .; D gene: .; J gene: TRBJ1-1; V gene: TRBV5-5; CDR3 DNA: TGTGCCAGCAGCCTAGAGGGGGTATGGAACACTGAAGCTTTCTTT; CDR3 protein: CASSLEGVWNTEAFF
clone size: .; D gene: .; J gene: TRBJ2-3; V gene: TRBV5-6; CDR3 DNA: TGTGCCAGCAGCTTGGGCAGGGTGGCCACAGATACGCAGTATTTT; CDR3 protein: CASSLGRVATDTQYF
clone size: .; D gene: .; J gene: TRBJ2-6; V gene: TRBV30; CDR3 DNA: TGTGCCTGGAGCATAGGGGGGCGAGGGGCCAACGTCCTGACTTTC; CDR3 protein: CAWSIGGRGANVLTF
clone size: .; D gene: TRBD2; J gene: TRBJ2-3; V gene: TRBV10-2; CDR3 DNA: TGCGCCAGCAGTTCCGAGCGGGGACTAGATACGCAGTATTTT; CDR3 protein: CASSSERGLDTQYF
clone size: once; D gene: .; J gene: TRBJ2-1; V gene: TRBV5-4; CDR3 DNA: TGTGCCAGCAGCTTCTCCCAGGGGGGCTACAATGAGCAGTTCTTC; CDR3 protein: CASSFSQGGYNEQFF
clone size: .; D gene: .; J gene: TRBJ1-3; V gene: TRBV7-9; CDR3 DNA: TGTGCCAGCAGCTTAATCAGGGCTGGAAACACCATATATTTT; CDR3 protein: CASSLIRAGNTIYF
clone size: .; D gene: .; J gene: TRBJ1-1; V gene: TRBV11-2; CDR3 DNA: TGTGCCAGCAGCCCAACGTCGACTGAAGCTTTCTTT; CDR3 protein: CASSPTSTEAFF
clone size: .; D gene: .; J gene: TRBJ2-2; V gene: TRBV7-3; CDR3 DNA: TGTGCCAGCAGCCCGGGACACCGCACCGGGGAGCTGTTTTTT; CDR3 protein: CASSPGHRTGELFF
clone size: .; D gene: .; J gene: TRBJ2-5; V gene: TRBV6-1; CDR3 DNA: TGTGCCAGCAGTGAAGCTGTACAGAACCAAGAGACCCAGTACTTC; CDR3 protein: CASSEAVQNQETQYF
clone size: .; D gene: .; J gene: TRBJ2-7; V gene: TRBV5-6; CDR3 DNA: TGTGCCAGCATCGCGACGGGTAGGGGAATTTACGAGCAGTACTTC; CDR3 protein: CASIATGRGIYEQYF
clone size: .; D gene: .; J gene: TRBJ1-2; V gene: TRBV10-3; CDR3 DNA: TGTGCCATCAGTGCATCTCCCATGAGAAACTATGGCTACACCTTC; CDR3 protein: CAISASPMRNYGYTF
clone size: .; D gene: .; J gene: TRBJ1-5; V gene: TRBV6-1; CDR3 DNA: TGTGCCAGCAGTGTGCGACAGGCGAGCAATCAGCCCCAGCATTTT; CDR3 protein: CASSVRQASNQPQHF
clone size: .; D gene: .; J gene: TRBJ1-4; V gene: TRBV20-1; CDR3 DNA: TGCAGTGCTCCACACAGCGAAAAACTGTTTTTT; CDR3 protein: CSAPHSEKLFF
clone size: .; D gene: .; J gene: TRBJ1-1; V gene: TRBV2; CDR3 DNA: TGTGCCAGCAGACTCCCGAACACTGAAGCTTTCTTT; CDR3 protein: CASRLPNTEAFF
clone size: .; D gene: .; J gene: TRBJ2-3; V gene: TRBV27; CDR3 DNA: TGTGCCAGCAGCGCTCGAATGAGGGGTGCAGATACGCAGTATTTT; CDR3 protein: CASSARMRGADTQYF
clone size: .; D gene: TRBD2; J gene: TRBJ2-7; V gene: TRBV7-9; CDR3 DNA: TGTGCCAGCAGCCCGGGAGGACTACTGGCCTCATACGAGCAGTACTTC; CDR3 protein: CASSPGGLLASYEQYF
clone size: .; D gene: TRBD1; J gene: TRBJ1-4; V gene: TRBV4-1; CDR3 DNA: TGCGCCAGCAGCCCAACCCGGACAGGGGGCTCTGAAAAACTGTTTTTT; CDR3 protein: CASSPTRTGGSEKLFF
clone size: .; D gene: .; J gene: TRBJ1-1; V gene: TRBV18; CDR3 DNA: TGTGCCAGCTCACCACTGATAGGACCGAACACTGAAGCTTTCTTT; CDR3 protein: CASSPLIGPNTEAFF
clone size: .; D gene: .; J gene: TRBJ2-1; V gene: TRBV27; CDR3 DNA: TGTGCCAGCAGCCACGACGGGCAACACAATGAGCAGTTCTTC; CDR3 protein: CASSHDGQHNEQFF
clone size: .; D gene: .; J gene: TRBJ2-7; V gene: TRBV18; CDR3 DNA: TGTGCCAGCTCAACCAGACAGGCAGGGGCTTCCTACGAGCAGTACTTC; CDR3 protein: CASSTRQAGASYEQYF
clone size: .; D gene: .; J gene: TRBJ2-2; V gene: TRBV4-1; CDR3 DNA: TGCGCCAGCAGCCAAGCGGTTCGGCTAGCAGTGAACACCGGGGAGCTGTTTTTT; CDR3 protein: CASSQAVRLAVNTGELFF
clone size: .; D gene: TRBD2; J gene: TRBJ2-7; V gene: TRBV7-2; CDR3 DNA: TGTGCCAGCAGCTGGACTAGCGGGAGCTCCTACGAGCAGTACTTC; CDR3 protein: CASSWTSGSSYEQYF
clone size: .; D gene: TRBD2; J gene: TRBJ2-7; V gene: TRBV11-2; CDR3 DNA: TGTGCCAGCAGCCCCGGGACTAGCGGGAACTCCTACGAGCAGTACTTC; CDR3 protein: CASSPGTSGNSYEQYF
clone size: .; D gene: .; J gene: TRBJ1-2; V gene: TRBV11-2; CDR3 DNA: TGTGCCAGCAGCTTAGCCCCGGACGGCTACACCTTC; CDR3 protein: CASSLAPDGYTF
clone size: few; D gene: TRBD1; J gene: TRBJ1-2; V gene: TRBV29-1; CDR3 DNA: TGCAGCGTTGTCTTAGGGACAGTTGACTATGGCTACACCTTC; CDR3 protein: CSVVLGTVDYGYTF
clone size: once; D gene: .; J gene: TRBJ1-1; V gene: TRBV2; CDR3 DNA: TGTGCCAGCAGTGATTTGGGGCTAGACACTGAAGCTTTCTTT; CDR3 protein: CASSDLGLDTEAFF
clone size: .; D gene: .; J gene: TRBJ1-3; V gene: TRBV30; CDR3 DNA: TGTGCCTGGAGTGTAGACGTTTATGAACACTCTGGAAACACCATATATTTT; CDR3 protein: CAWSVDVYEHSGNTIYF
clone size: .; D gene: .; J gene: TRBJ2-5; V gene: TRBV27; CDR3 DNA: TGTGCCAGCAGTTTACCGGATAGGGCGGAAGGAGAGTACCAAGAGACCCAGTACTTC; CDR3 protein: CASSLPDRAEGEYQETQYF
clone size: few; D gene: TRBD2; J gene: TRBJ2-3; V gene: TRBV6-4; CDR3 DNA: TGTGCCAGCAGTGTATCCAGGGAGGGGTCAGATACGCAGTATTTT; CDR3 protein: CASSVSREGSDTQYF
clone size: once; D gene: .; J gene: TRBJ2-1; V gene: TRBV4-1; CDR3 DNA: TGCGCCAGCAGCCAAGACGCGCTAGGAGCCTCAGTGATAGGGTTCTTC; CDR3 protein: CASSQDALGASVIGFF
clone size: .; D gene: .; J gene: TRBJ2-3; V gene: TRBV19; CDR3 DNA: TGTGCCAGTAGTATAGTATTGGGAGACACAGATACGCAGTATTTT; CDR3 protein: CASSIVLGDTDTQYF
clone size: .; D gene: .; J gene: TRBJ1-2; V gene: TRBV30; CDR3 DNA: TGTGCCTGGAGTGTATACGGGAAGGTTGGCTACACCTTC; CDR3 protein: CAWSVYGKVGYTF
clone size: .; D gene: .; J gene: TRBJ1-1; V gene: TRBV7-9; CDR3 DNA: TGTGCCAGCAGCGTACCCAGGAGGAGCACTGAAGCTTTCTTT; CDR3 protein: CASSVPRRSTEAFF
clone size: .; D gene: TRBD1; J gene: TRBJ2-1; V gene: TRBV7-2; CDR3 DNA: TGTGCCAGCAGCCTAACAGGGGGTGAGCAGTTCTTC; CDR3 protein: CASSLTGGEQFF
clone size: .; D gene: TRBD2; J gene: TRBJ2-1; V gene: TRBV6-5; CDR3 DNA: TGTGCCAGCAGTCCCTCTAGCGGTTCCTACAATGAGCAGTTCTTC; CDR3 protein: CASSPSSGSYNEQFF
clone size: .; D gene: .; J gene: TRBJ1-4; V gene: TRBV7-9; CDR3 DNA: TGTGCCAGCAGCCCGTTTGCAACTAATGAAAAACTGTTTTTT; CDR3 protein: CASSPFATNEKLFF
clone size: .; D gene: TRBD2; J gene: TRBJ2-1; V gene: TRBV19; CDR3 DNA: TGTGCCAGTCCCCCCGCCGGGACTAGCATTGGCGATGAGCAGTTCTTC; CDR3 protein: CASPPAGTSIGDEQFF
clone size: .; D gene: .; J gene: TRBJ2-1; V gene: TRBV6-5; CDR3 DNA: TGTGCCAGTCAGAGTTCGGGGCTTTCCTACAATGAGCAGTTCTTC; CDR3 protein: CASQSSGLSYNEQFF
clone size: few; D gene: .; J gene: TRBJ1-5; V gene: TRBV5-5; CDR3 DNA: TGTGCCAGCAGCTTAATGTCGATTAGGGAGCCCCAGCATTTT; CDR3 protein: CASSLMSIREPQHF
clone size: .; D gene: .; J gene: TRBJ2-2; V gene: TRBV19; CDR3 DNA: TGTGCCAGTAGTATAGATCGAGAGGGGACCGGGGAGCTGTTTTTT; CDR3 protein: CASSIDREGTGELFF
clone size: .; D gene: TRBD1; J gene: TRBJ1-3; V gene: TRBV6-6; CDR3 DNA: TGTGCCAGCAGAGCAACAGGGGGCAGGGGAAACACCATATATTTT; CDR3 protein: CASRATGGRGNTIYF
clone size: .; D gene: .; J gene: TRBJ1-1; V gene: TRBV28; CDR3 DNA: TGTGCCAGCGGGAGTTCCGAAGCTTTCTTT; CDR3 protein: CASGSSEAFF
clone size: .; D gene: TRBD2; J gene: TRBJ2-1; V gene: TRBV4-3; CDR3 DNA: TGCGCCAGCAGCCAAGATAGCGGGGGCTACAATGAGCAGTTCTTC; CDR3 protein: CASSQDSGGYNEQFF
clone size: .; D gene: TRBD1; J gene: TRBJ2-1; V gene: TRBV10-3; CDR3 DNA: TGTGCCATCAGCGTAGGGACAGGGTCCTACAATGAGCAGTTCTTC; CDR3 protein: CAISVGTGSYNEQFF
clone size: once; D gene: TRBD2; J gene: TRBJ2-3; V gene: TRBV9; CDR3 DNA: TGTGCCAGCAGTCCCTTTAGCGGGAGGGCGCTGGACACGCAGTATTTT; CDR3 protein: CASSPFSGRALDTQYF
clone size: .; D gene: .; J gene: TRBJ2-7; V gene: TRBV27; CDR3 DNA: TGTGCCAGCACATCGACAGCCTACGAGCAGTACTTC; CDR3 protein: CASTSTAYEQYF
clone size: .; D gene: TRBD1; J gene: TRBJ2-7; V gene: TRBV5-1; CDR3 DNA: TGCGCCAGCAGCGTCCGGGACAGGTTCGACGAGCAGTACTTC; CDR3 protein: CASSVRDRFDEQYF
clone size: .; D gene: .; J gene: TRBJ2-7; V gene: TRBV25-1; CDR3 DNA: TGTGCCAGCAGTGAATTCTACGAGCAGTACTTC; CDR3 protein: CASSEFYEQYF
clone size: .; D gene: .; J gene: TRBJ1-4; V gene: TRBV5-1; CDR3 DNA: TGCGCCAGCAGCCCCGGGACACCCTCTAATGAAAAACTGTTTTTT; CDR3 protein: CASSPGTPSNEKLFF
clone size: .; D gene: TRBD1; J gene: TRBJ1-5; V gene: TRBV7-9; CDR3 DNA: TGTGCCAGCAGCTCAAAGGAGGGGGCCGATAGCAATCAGCCCCAGCATTTT; CDR3 protein: CASSSKEGADSNQPQHF